These T cell receptor beta chains were read from a single sample in a study of CD8 T cells in ankylosing spondylitis. TCRdb reprocessed the 5' RACE reads with MiXCR, giving one entry per CDR3 protein. In the table there are roughly 250,000 distinct CDR3 sequences, 8% to 9.5% of which are singletons. Sequencing was carried out using blood, either unsorted or a sorted T cell fraction (not recorded which). All receptors come from a male donor with ankylosing spondylitis or in good health (not recorded which). Both conserved end residues are trimmed from each CDR3.

CDR3 protein,V gene,J gene
ASSLSGQSTEAF,TRBV12-3/TRBV12-4,TRBJ1-1
ASRLAAETQY,TRBV3-1,TRBJ2-5
AWSVNRGWYEQY,TRBV30,TRBJ2-7
ASSFGTYGYT,TRBV7-7,TRBJ1-2
AWSHHEQF,TRBV30,TRBJ2-1
ASSYSQTSGSSYEQY,TRBV6-5,TRBJ2-7
ASSYSGGLGQPQH,TRBV6-5,TRBJ1-5
ASSSDSLNSPLH,TRBV11-3,TRBJ1-6
AIPKLPQANTGELF,TRBV10-3,TRBJ2-2
ASSLGWLDRNEQF,TRBV7-2,TRBJ2-1
ASSSLADSYNEQF,TRBV7-2,TRBJ2-1